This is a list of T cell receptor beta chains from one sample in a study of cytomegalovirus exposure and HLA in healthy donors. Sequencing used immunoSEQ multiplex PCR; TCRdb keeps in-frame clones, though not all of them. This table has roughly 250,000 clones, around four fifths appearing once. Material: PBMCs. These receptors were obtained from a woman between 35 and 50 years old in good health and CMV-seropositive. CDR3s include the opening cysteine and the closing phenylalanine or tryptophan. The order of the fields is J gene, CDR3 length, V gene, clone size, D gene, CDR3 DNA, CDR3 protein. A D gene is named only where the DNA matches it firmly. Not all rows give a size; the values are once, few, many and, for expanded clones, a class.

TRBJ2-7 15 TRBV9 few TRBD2 TGTGCCAGCAGCCTCGGTCTAGCGGGAGAATACGAGCAGTACTTC CASSLGLAGEYEQYF
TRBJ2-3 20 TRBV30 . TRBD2 TGTGCCTGGAGTGTACCATTCGCGCGGGTAGCGGGAGGCCGGGGAGATACGCAGTATTTT CAWSVPFARVAGGRGDTQYF
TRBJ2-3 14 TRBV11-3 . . TGTGCCAGCAGCTTATTGGCCGGCACAGATACGCAGTATTTT CASSLLAGTDTQYF
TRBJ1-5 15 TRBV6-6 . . TGTGCCACAATAGGGGGGGCGGGGGGTAATCAGCCCCAGCATTTT CATIGGAGGNQPQHF
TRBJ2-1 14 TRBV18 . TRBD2 TGTGCCAGCTCACCAGCGGGAGGGCATCGTGAGCAGTTCTTC CASSPAGGHREQFF
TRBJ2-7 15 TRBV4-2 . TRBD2 TGTGCCAGCAGCCAAGGGGCGACTAGCGGCTACGAGCAGTACTTC CASSQGATSGYEQYF
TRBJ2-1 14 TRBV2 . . TGTGCCAGCAGTGAAGGGTGGGAGAGCAATGAGCAGTTCTTC CASSEGWESNEQFF
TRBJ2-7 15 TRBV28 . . TGTGCCAGCAGTTTGAGGGAGGCCCGATCCTACGAGCAGTACTTC CASSLREARSYEQYF
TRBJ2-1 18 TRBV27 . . TGTGCCAGCAGCCGACTTGAAGATTGGGGACTTTCCTACAATGAGCAGTTCTTC CASSRLEDWGLSYNEQFF
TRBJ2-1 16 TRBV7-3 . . TGTGCCAGCAGCTTATTTGCGGGATACTCCTACAATGAGCAGTTCTTC CASSLFAGYSYNEQFF
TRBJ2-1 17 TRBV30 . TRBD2 TGTGCCTGGAAGAGTCCAGCGGGAGGTAGCTCCTACAATGAGCAGTTCTTC CAWKSPAGGSSYNEQFF
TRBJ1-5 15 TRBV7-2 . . TGTGCCAGCACCCCGACGGGATTATTCAATCAGCCCCAGCATTTT CASTPTGLFNQPQHF
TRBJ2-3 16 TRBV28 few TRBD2 TGTGCCAGCAGTTTGGAATACGGGAGGTCCACAGATACGCAGTATTTT CASSLEYGRSTDTQYF
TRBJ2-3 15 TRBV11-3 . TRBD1 TGTGCCAGCAGCTTGGGACAGGGCCACACAGATACGCAGTATTTT CASSLGQGHTDTQYF
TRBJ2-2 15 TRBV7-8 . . TGTGCCAGCAGCTTAGCTAGGAGCAACACCGGGGAGCTGTTTTTT CASSLARSNTGELFF
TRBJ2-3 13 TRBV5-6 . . TGTGCCAGCAGCTTGGAGGAGGTAGATACGCAGTATTTT CASSLEEVDTQYF
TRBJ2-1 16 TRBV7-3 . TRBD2 TGTGCCAGCAGCCCCAGGACTAGCGGGGCTTACAATGAGCAGTTCTTC CASSPRTSGAYNEQFF
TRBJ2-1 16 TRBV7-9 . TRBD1 TGTGCCAGCAGCCCCCGGGACAGGGTCCTCTACAATGAGCAGTTCTTC CASSPRDRVLYNEQFF
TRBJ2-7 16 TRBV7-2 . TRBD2 TGTGCCAGCAGCTCCCCTCGACTAGCGGGTTCCTACGAGCAGTACTTC CASSSPRLAGSYEQYF
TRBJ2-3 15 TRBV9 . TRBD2 TGTGCCAGCAGCGTAGATACTAGCGGAACAGATACGCAGTATTTT CASSVDTSGTDTQYF
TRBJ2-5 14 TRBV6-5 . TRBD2 TGTGCCAGCAGTCCCCTTTCGGGCGGGAGGAACCAGTACTTC CASSPLSGGRNQYF
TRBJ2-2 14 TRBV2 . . TGTGCCAGCAGTGTAAGGACAAGCACCGGGGAGCTGTTTTTT CASSVRTSTGELFF
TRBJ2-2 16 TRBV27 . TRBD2 TGTGCCAGCAGTCCGGGGACTAGCGGGAGCACCGGGGAGCTGTTTTTT CASSPGTSGSTGELFF
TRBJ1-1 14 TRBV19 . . TGTGCCAGTACCCGGACAGTCCAGAACACTGAAGCTTTCTTT CASTRTVQNTEAFF
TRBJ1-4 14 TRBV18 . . TGTGCCAGCTCACCCCAGGAGGTTAATGAAAAACTGTTTTTT CASSPQEVNEKLFF
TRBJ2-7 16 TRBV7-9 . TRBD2 TGTGCCAGCAGCTTAGCGGAGGGACTAGCTCTCTACGAGCAGTACTTC CASSLAEGLALYEQYF
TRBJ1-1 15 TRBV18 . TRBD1 TGTGCCAGCTCACCCGCGGACAGGGCGAACACTGAAGCTTTCTTT CASSPADRANTEAFF
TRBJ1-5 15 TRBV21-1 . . TGTGCCACCGGAGAAGGGACAGGGTACAATCAGCCCCAGCATTTT CATGEGTGYNQPQHF
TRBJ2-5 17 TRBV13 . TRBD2 TGTGCCAGCAGCTTAAATATGTTGCTAGCGGGGGCAGAGACCCAGTACTTC CASSLNMLLAGAETQYF
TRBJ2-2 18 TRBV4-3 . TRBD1 TGCGCCAGCAGCCAAGAACGGGACAGGGGCTCGAACACCGGGGAGCTGTTTTTT CASSQERDRGSNTGELFF
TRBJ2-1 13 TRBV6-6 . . TGTGCCAGCAGTTACGTGGGAGTGAATGAGCAGTTCTTC CASSYVGVNEQFF
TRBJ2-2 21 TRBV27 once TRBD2 TGTGCCAGCAGTTTATGGTTTAGACTCCCGACTAGCGGGAGAGTAACCGGGGAGCTGTTTTTT CASSLWFRLPTSGRVTGELFF
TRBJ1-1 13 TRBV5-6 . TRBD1 TGTGCCAGCAGACGTCAGGGGGGTGGTGAAGCTTTCTTT CASRRQGGGEAFF
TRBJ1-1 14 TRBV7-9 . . TGTGCCAGCAACCAAAAGGACTGGAACACTGAAGCTTTCTTT CASNQKDWNTEAFF
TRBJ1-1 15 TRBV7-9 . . TGTGCCAGCAGCTTAGTGGAAGGGGCAAGCACTGAAGCTTTCTTT CASSLVEGASTEAFF